The rows below give T cell receptor beta chains drawn from one sample of a study of T cell responses to AZD1222 COVID-19 vaccine. Sequencing was performed with immunoSEQ multiplex PCR; in TCRdb, only in-frame clones are kept and a portion is missing. In the table there are around 140,000 clones, almost 85% of which are singletons. Sequencing used peripheral blood, obtained 28 days after the second dose of the MenACWY control vaccine. These receptors originate from an adult who received the MenACWY meningococcal vaccine as a control. The CDR3 runs from the conserved cysteine through the conserved F or W. The D gene is left open where the match is weak. Where a row states a size, it is once, few, many or the class of an expanded clone; other rows omit it.

j_gene	d_gene	abundance	v_gene	CDR3nt	CDR3aa
TRBJ1-2	TRBD1	.	TRBV24-1	TGTGCCACCAGTGATCCGCGCCGGGACAGGGAAGGACCACTATCTGGCTACACCTTC	CATSDPRRDREGPLSGYTF
TRBJ1-2	.	.	TRBV28	TGTGCCAGCAGTTTAATTGTCGTCCTAGACTATGGCTACACCTTC	CASSLIVVLDYGYTF
TRBJ2-1	TRBD2	once	TRBV14	TGTGCCAGCAGCCAAGAAAAAGGGCTTTGGACGGGAGGGCCCTACAATGAGCAGTTCTTC	CASSQEKGLWTGGPYNEQFF
TRBJ1-4	.	.	TRBV11-2	TGTGCCAGCAGCACCCGTTGGGGGGCTGATGAAAAACTGTTTTTT	CASSTRWGADEKLFF
TRBJ2-7	.	.	TRBV4-1	TGCGCCAGCAGCCATGGAGGGTTCCGGGGCTACGAGCAGTACTTC	CASSHGGFRGYEQYF
TRBJ1-3	TRBD1	.	TRBV4-1	TGCGCCAGCAGCCAAGATGATGACAGGGACTCTGGAAACACCATATATTTT	CASSQDDDRDSGNTIYF
TRBJ1-5	.	.	TRBV27	TGTGCCAGCAGTTTACGGCGGAGTATGGAGGCTAGCAATCAGCCCCAGCATTTT	CASSLRRSMEASNQPQHF
TRBJ1-6	TRBD1	.	TRBV5-6	TGTGCCAGCAGCGCGGACAGGGGGCAATATTCACCCCTCCACTTT	CASSADRGQYSPLHF
TRBJ2-3	TRBD1	few	TRBV5-1	TGCGCCAGCAGCCCGGAACGGGACAGACGCACAGATACGCAGTATTTT	CASSPERDRRTDTQYF
TRBJ1-1	TRBD1	.	TRBV19	TGTGCCAGTAGAAAACAGGGGGCTCTCGCTGAAGCTTTCTTT	CASRKQGALAEAFF
TRBJ2-3	.	.	TRBV27	TGTGCCAGCACCGAAGGCGGGGTCCAACCCACGCAGTATTTT	CASTEGGVQPTQYF
TRBJ2-1	TRBD2	once	TRBV29-1	TGCAGTGCGACCATGGCGGGAGGGCCTAATGAGCAGTTCTTC	CSATMAGGPNEQFF
TRBJ1-1	TRBD1	.	TRBV5-4	TGTGCCAGCAGCCCAGGGGACAGGGCATTCACTGAAGCTTTCTTT	CASSPGDRAFTEAFF
TRBJ2-5	.	once	TRBV7-2	TGTGCCAGCAGCCCCAGGGAACAGACCCAGTACTTC	CASSPREQTQYF
TRBJ2-7	TRBD1	.	TRBV29-1	TGCAGCGTAATACCAGGACAGGTATACGAGCAGTACTTC	CSVIPGQVYEQYF
TRBJ1-5	TRBD1	few	TRBV7-2	TGTGCCAGCAGCCAGACAGGGGTGACAAATCAGCCCCAGCATTTT	CASSQTGVTNQPQHF
TRBJ2-7	.	.	TRBV6-5	TGTGCCAGCACCTTGGACAATGCCCCGTCCTACGAGCAGTACTTC	CASTLDNAPSYEQYF
TRBJ1-3	.	.	TRBV29-1	TGCAGCGGGGGGCACTCTGGAAACACCATATATTTT	CSGGHSGNTIYF
TRBJ2-3	TRBD2	.	TRBV5-1	TGCGCCAGCAGCCGGACTAGCGGGGGCACAGATACGCAGTATTTT	CASSRTSGGTDTQYF
TRBJ2-7	.	.	TRBV4-2	TGTGCCAGCAGCCAAGGACAGGAACCCTGGATTAAGTACTTC	CASSQGQEPWIKYF
TRBJ1-4	TRBD1	.	TRBV19	TGTGCCAGTAGTGTCAGGGGGCCGGGTACTAATGAAAAACTGTTTTTT	CASSVRGPGTNEKLFF
TRBJ2-7	TRBD2	.	TRBV11-1	TGTGCCAGCAGCTATCCCACAGGCGGGAGCTCCTACGAGCAGTACTTC	CASSYPTGGSSYEQYF
TRBJ1-2	TRBD1	.	TRBV9	TGTGCCAGCAGCGTAGCTACAGGGGGCGGCTATGGCTACACCTTC	CASSVATGGGYGYTF
TRBJ2-2	TRBD2	.	TRBV19	TGTGCCAGTAGCCTCAGGGGGCTACTAGCGGGAGGGCCCGGGGAGCTGTTTTTT	CASSLRGLLAGGPGELFF
TRBJ1-1	.	.	TRBV5-1	TGCGCCAGCAGCAGGGAATTGAACACTGAAGCTTTCTTT	CASSRELNTEAFF
TRBJ2-2	.	once	TRBV5-6	TGTGCCAGCAGCTCTCCGGGACGGGGGAACACCGGGGAGCTGTTTTTT	CASSSPGRGNTGELFF
TRBJ2-3	.	.	TRBV12-3/TRBV12-4	TGTGCCAGCAGTTTAAGGAGGGACGATACGCAGTATTTT	CASSLRRDDTQYF
TRBJ2-1	.	.	TRBV2	TGTGCCAGCAGTGCGGGGGACTGGAGCTCCTACAATGAGCAGTTCTTC	CASSAGDWSSYNEQFF
TRBJ1-5	.	few	TRBV30	TGTGCCTGGAGCAAAGGAGGCGGTCAGCCCCAGCATTTT	CAWSKGGGQPQHF
TRBJ1-2	.	.	TRBV3-1/TRBV3-2	TGTGCCAGCAGCCCAAGGACGGGGTTTGGCTACACCTTC	CASSPRTGFGYTF
TRBJ1-5	.	.	TRBV5-5	TGTGCCAGCAGCTTGGACGGGGGGCCATATAGCAATCAGCCCCAGCATTTT	CASSLDGGPYSNQPQHF
TRBJ2-5	.	.	TRBV5-1	TGCGCCAGCAGCTTGTCCCGGGACGGTTCCTTCCAAGAGACCCAGTACTTC	CASSLSRDGSFQETQYF
TRBJ2-7	.	.	TRBV11-3	TGTGCCAGCAGCTTAGGAGTTAAGCAGTACTTC	CASSLGVKQYF
TRBJ2-5	.	.	TRBV7-2	TGTGCCAGCAGCTTAGGCGGGGTACCCCAAGAGACCCAGTACTTC	CASSLGGVPQETQYF
TRBJ1-2	.	few	TRBV5-1	TGCGCCAGCAGCTTGGGGGACTATGGCTACACCTTC	CASSLGDYGYTF
TRBJ2-2	.	.	TRBV2	TGTGCCAGCAGTGAAAGGAACACCGGGGAGCTGTTTTTT	CASSERNTGELFF
TRBJ1-6	TRBD1	.	TRBV7-6	TGTGCCAGCAGCTTAGCGGGCAGGGGGAGTGGACCCCTCCACTTT	CASSLAGRGSGPLHF
TRBJ2-7	TRBD2	.	TRBV7-2	TGTGCCAGCAGCTTAGGGACGGGACTAGCGTACGAGCAGTACTTC	CASSLGTGLAYEQYF
TRBJ1-6	.	.	TRBV5-4	TGTGCCAGCAGCTTGAAGAGGCAGAAGGTCTATAATTCACCCCTCCACTTT	CASSLKRQKVYNSPLHF
TRBJ1-1	.	.	TRBV3-1/TRBV3-2	TGTGCCAGCAGCCTCTGGGGGAAGAGGACTGAAGCTTTCTTT	CASSLWGKRTEAFF
TRBJ2-1	TRBD1	.	TRBV2	TGTGCCAGCAGTGATTCCGGGACAGGGTTGGATGAGCAGTTCTTC	CASSDSGTGLDEQFF
TRBJ1-1	.	.	TRBV24-1	TGTGCCACCGCCCCGAGCGGGATCCAGAACACTGAAGCTTTCTTT	CATAPSGIQNTEAFF
TRBJ1-3	.	.	TRBV7-2	TGTGCCAGCAGCTTAGCCGACACCATATATTTT	CASSLADTIYF
TRBJ1-3	TRBD1	once	TRBV6-5	TGTGCCAGCTGTCGGACAGGGGTAGGAAACACCATATATTTT	CASCRTGVGNTIYF
TRBJ2-1	TRBD2	.	TRBV5-5	TGTGCCAGCAGCTTGCGGCTAGCGGATGAGCAGTTCTTC	CASSLRLADEQFF
TRBJ2-5	.	.	TRBV11-2	TGTGCCAGCAGCTCGAGCTGGGGTTTCGAGACCCAGTACTTC	CASSSSWGFETQYF
TRBJ1-6	.	.	TRBV11-2	TGTGCCAGCAGCTTAGGGGGGAAAGGCTCACCCCTCCACTTT	CASSLGGKGSPLHF
TRBJ1-3	TRBD1	once	TRBV5-1	TGCGCCAGCAGCTTCTCCGGGACAGGGATAGGAAACACCATATATTTT	CASSFSGTGIGNTIYF
TRBJ2-7	TRBD1	.	TRBV7-2	TGTGCCAGCAAACAAAACCGGGACAGCTACGAGCAGTACTTC	CASKQNRDSYEQYF